This paragraph covers one T cell receptor beta chain sequence. Clones were read by immunoSEQ multiplex PCR, and TCRdb kept only the in-frame ones, dropping some. The sample lists hundreds of thousands of clones; approximately 90% were seen once. The V gene's germline CDR1 is PRHDT and CDR2 FYEKMQ (reference sequence). The junction had 13 bases not matched to a gene; V was cut back by 5 bases and J by 0 bases. The CDR3 is 20 residues long. The sample comes from a study of cytomegalovirus exposure and HLA in healthy donors. This TCR was recovered from a man between 18 and 35 years old in good health and CMV-seronegative. The rearrangement links TRBV13 to TRBJ1-6; 10 positions agree with TRBD1. Sequencing was done on a sample of PBMCs. The CDR3 DNA sequence: TGTGCCAGCAGCAACCGGGAAGGACAGGGGGGGAGCTCCTATAATTCACCCCTCCACTTT. It translates to CASSNREGQGGSSYNSPLHF.